The clone carrying this T cell receptor beta chain occurred once. The antigen is undetermined. In the PCR, 60 Vbeta and 13 Jbeta primers were used. Under the authors' procedure: In a later analysis, the count reached about 82 million unique TCR beta chains, with around 10 million shared. Sequenced by immunoSEQ multiplex PCR; TCRdb stores in-frame clones only, minus some. V and J calls and clone size come straight from that table; D and trimming were deduced from the DNA. Of about 150,000 clones detected, about four fifths appear once; the ten largest clones hold 4.8%. Healthy bone marrow donors made up the cohort. This sample is part of a study of cytomegalovirus exposure and HLA in healthy donors. Study findings and constraints: Later, an analysis showed that TCR beta chains associated with HLA were more clonally expanded than others that were equally common. For cytomegalovirus status, the classifier reportedly gave diagnoses with high specificity and sensitivity.

Germline V gene lookup returns CDR1 MGHRA and CDR2 YSYEKL. CDR3 length: 14 residues. With 0 bases removed from V and 3 bases from J, the gap between germline ends came to 8 bases. This chain connects TRBV4-1 to TRBJ1-2, with a tentative D call TRBD1 (5 bases). The sequencing sample was made of PBMCs. This clonotype was obtained from a girl aged 5 to 17 in good health and CMV-seropositive. The CDR3 DNA sequence: TGCGCCAGCAGCCAAGATCGGGGGGACTATGGCTACACCTTC. This encodes CASSQDRGDYGYTF.